This entry lists 30 T cell receptor beta chains sequenced from one sample in a study of cytotoxic CD8 clonotypes in ibrutinib-treated CLL (dated by TCRdb to the early 2020s). What the time point label conveys for this sample: approximately 2 years on ibrutinib. The library was obtained by the immunoSEQ multiplex PCR assay. In TCRdb, the immuneACCESS table is reduced to in-frame sequences with V and J assigned. These tables do not hold every clone; where another copy was compared, an unresolved V gene accounts for under half, and the others remain unexplained. The sample table records about 57,000 clones; 45% to 70% of these occur just once. Approximately 20% of the sample is held by the ten biggest clonotypes. The specimen was PBMCs, collected after 24 months of ibrutinib treatment. The receptors here all came from a human donor with chronic lymphocytic leukemia.

This sequence joins TRBV30 and TRBJ1-5; the D is unclear. V lost 1 base and J 0 bases, leaving 7 bases between the germline ends. The CDR3 length is 14 residues. Germline V gives CDR1 GTSNPN, CDR2 SVGIG (reference sequence). CDR3 protein: CAWSAGYSNQPQHF. The CDR3 region has the DNA TGTGCCTGGAGTGCCGGCTATAGCAATCAGCCCCAGCATTTT.

The chain uses TRBV7-9 and TRBJ1-3; D is ambiguous. The V gene lost 5 bases and the J gene lost 3 bases, with 17 bases spanning the gap. Germline lookup yields CDR1 SEHNR and CDR2 FQNEAQ (reference sequence). The CDR3 is 16 residues long. The CDR3 DNA reads TGTGCCAGCAGCCCCGGACCTCAGTCGGGTGGAAACACCATATATTTT. It specifies CASSPGPQSGGNTIYF.

The rearrangement joins TRBV5-1 to TRBJ1-5; D perhaps matches TRBD1 (5 bases). This CDR3 has 15 amino acids. Germline V gives CDR1 SGHRS, CDR2 YFSETQ. The V end lost 3 bases, the J end lost 5 bases, and 15 bases lay between the germline ends. CDR3 sequence: CASSSPWGVDQPQHF. CDR3 coding DNA: TGCGCCAGCAGCTCCCCTTGGGGGGTCGATCAGCCCCAGCATTTT.

The chain employs TRBV5-1 and TRBJ2-1; D unresolved. Per germline, CDR1 SGHRS and CDR2 YFSETQ. V lost 0 bases and J lost 9, with 16 bases in between. The CDR3 covers 15 residues. CDR3 protein: CASSLGSQMWTEQFF. CDR3 nucleotides: TGCGCCAGCAGCTTGGGGTCGCAGATGTGGACTGAGCAGTTCTTC.

J is TRBJ2-5 and V is TRBV7-9; D may be TRBD2 (6 bases). The germline V gene has CDR1 SEHNR and CDR2 FQNEAQ (reference sequence). CDR3 size: 14 residues. Trimming cost V 6 bases and J 1 base, with 12 bases left between them. CDR3 sequence (DNA): TGTGCCAGCAGTCCTCCGGGACTCCAAGAGACCCAGTACTTC. Encoded protein: CASSPPGLQETQYF. Full variable domain (outside the CDR3, taken from reference TRBV7-9 and TRBJ2-5): DTGVSQNPRHKITKRGQNVTFRCDPISEHNRLYWYRQTLGQGPEFLTYFQNEAQLEKSRLLSDRFSAERPKGSFSTLEIQRTEQGDSAMYLCASSPPGLQETQYFGPGTRLLVL.

The chain couples TRBV6-5 to TRBJ2-1; no clear D gene. Trimming took 5 bases from V and 4 from J, leaving 12 bases between them. Germline-derived CDR1 and CDR2 are MNHEY and SVGAGI. The CDR3 has 14 amino acids. DNA for the CDR3: TGTGCCAGCAGTGGATCGGAGTCGTACAATGAGCAGTTCTTC. Translation gives CASSGSESYNEQFF.

The V gene is TRBV5-1, the J gene TRBJ2-5; D not resolved. The germline V gene has CDR1 SGHRS and CDR2 YFSETQ. The CDR3 sequence is 12 residues long. Trimming left V 7 bases short and J 5 bases short, with 12 bases between. The CDR3 loop reads CASRSRPETQYF. CDR3 DNA sequence: TGCGCCAGCCGCTCAAGGCCCGAGACCCAGTACTTC.

CDR3 sequence: CASSDAYEQYF. The DNA for the CDR3 is TGTGCCAGCAGCGACGCCTACGAGCAGTACTTC. V usage is TRBV7-6 and J usage is TRBJ2-7; D remains ambiguous. The CDR3 spans 11 residues. V gave up 5 bases and J gave up 2 bases, with 4 bases separating them. CDR1 and CDR2 from the germline V gene are SGHVS and FNYEAQ.

The chain combines TRBV27 with TRBJ2-1; D not resolved. This CDR3 spans 13 amino acids. Germline CDR1 is MNHEY and CDR2 is SMNVEV (reference sequence). V lost 3 bases to trimming and J lost 9 bases, with 12 bases between them. CDR3 in amino acids: CASSLERASEQFF. In DNA, the CDR3 is TGTGCCAGCAGTTTGGAAAGGGCCAGTGAGCAGTTCTTC.

This rearrangement joins TRBV11-3 to TRBJ1-1, with D possibly being TRBD1 (5 bases). This CDR3 is 14 amino acids long. V lost 3 bases, J lost 3 bases, and 11 bases lay in between. Germline-derived CDR1 and CDR2 are SGHNT and YENEEA. CDR3 sequence: CASSFGGADTEAFF. CDR3 nucleotides: TGTGCCAGCAGCTTCGGTGGGGCGGACACTGAAGCTTTCTTT.

This clone was counted only a few times. This chain uses TRBV11-2 with TRBJ1-1; D gene ambiguous. Germline V gives CDR1 SGHAT, CDR2 FQNNGV. V gave up 2 bases and J gave up 5 bases, with 12 bases separating them. The CDR3 sequence is 14 residues long. The CDR3 bases are TGTGCCAGCAGCTTATTCAAGGGCACGACTGAAGCTTTCTTT. Amino acids: CASSLFKGTTEAFF.

This clone has only a few counts. J is TRBJ2-6 and V is TRBV4-2; weak D call: TRBD1 (6 bases). CDR3 length equals 18 residues. Trimming left V 5 bases short and J 1 base short, with 18 bases between. Germline assignment: CDR1 LGHNA and CDR2 YNFKEQ. The CDR3 coding sequence is TGTGCCAGCAGCTTCCCTCCTGGGACACCGTCTGGGGCCAACGTCCTGACTTTC. Translated: CASSFPPGTPSGANVLTF.

CDR3 sequence reads: CASRVLAEDTQYF. The CDR3 bases are TGTGCCAGCAGGGTCCTAGCCGAGGATACGCAGTATTTT. The chain recombines TRBV9 with TRBJ2-3; a possible D gene is TRBD2 (5 bases). Trimming stripped 5 bases from V and 6 bases from J, with 13 bases between. The CDR3 is 13 residues long. Per the germline V gene, CDR1 is SGDLS and CDR2 is YYNGEE.

This clone was seen a handful of times. The chain couples TRBV29-1 to TRBJ2-7; D unresolved. V gave up 1 base and J gave up 2 bases, with 9 bases separating them. The germline gives CDR1 SQVTM, CDR2 ANQGSEA. The CDR3 length is 13 residues. DNA of the CDR3: TGCAGCGTTGAAGGGTCAACTCCCTACGAGCAGTACTTC. This translates into CSVEGSTPYEQYF.

This clone was picked up a small number of times. This chain uses TRBV27 with TRBJ2-2, with D perhaps TRBD1 or TRBD2 (6 bases each). V lost 6 bases to trimming and J lost 7 bases, with 15 bases between them. The CDR3 totals 14 residues. Per the germline V gene, CDR1 is MNHEY and CDR2 is SMNVEV (reference sequence). In DNA form, the CDR3 reads TGTGCCAGCAGCCCTGGCGGAGGGGGCGGGGAGCTGTTTTTT. It yields the protein CASSPGGGGGELFF.

Comment on this clone: Being one base from a much bigger clone, this may be a read error. The chain carries TRBV9 and TRBJ2-1; D is unclear. The CDR3 runs to 12 residues. The V and J ends lost 4 bases and 5 bases respectively, with 7 bases between them. The V gene's germline CDR1 is SGDLS and CDR2 YYNGEE. CDR3 loop: CASSPQDNEQFF. The DNA for the CDR3 is TGTGCCAGCAGCCCCCAAGACAATGAGCAGTTCTTC.

This clone occurred a few times. The chain employs TRBV5-6 and TRBJ1-4, with D uncertain. This CDR3 comprises 14 residues. The ends were cut back, 3 bases at V and 8 bases at J, with 14 bases in the middle. Germline assignment: CDR1 SGHDT and CDR2 YYEEEE. The CDR3 coding sequence is TGTGCCAGCAGCTCATTAGGGCCGGGAGAAAAACTGTTTTTT. Its protein is CASSSLGPGEKLFF.

This rearrangement joins TRBV6-6 to TRBJ2-2, with 10 bases lining up with TRBD1. The CDR3 covers 16 residues. The V and J ends lost 5 bases and 5 bases, in that order; junction bases with no gene match: 8. Looked up from germline, CDR1 is MNHNY and CDR2 is SVGAGI (reference sequence). CDR3 in amino acids: CASSRQGATSTGELFF. The CDR3 DNA reads as TGTGCCAGCAGTCGACAGGGGGCGACTAGTACCGGGGAGCTGTTTTTT.

The chain carries TRBV19 and TRBJ2-7; the match to TRBD2 covers 11 bases. After removal of 1 base from V and 3 bases from J, the junction contained 8 bases not matched to a gene. The CDR3 is 17 residues long. Germline CDR1 LNHDA, CDR2 SQIVND (reference sequence). In nucleotides, the CDR3 is TGTGCCAGTAGTATAGGTCCGGGACTAGCGGAAAACTACGAGCAGTACTTC. Amino acids: CASSIGPGLAENYEQYF.

This clone was counted only a few times. This chain joins TRBV5-4 and TRBJ1-5; perhaps TRBD1 as D (5 bases). The germline CDR1 and CDR2 sequences are SGHNT and YYREEE (reference sequence). This CDR3 spans 14 amino acids. Trimming took off 0 bases at V and 6 bases at J, with 10 bases between the two ends. CDR3 sequence (DNA): TGTGCCAGCAGCTTGGGGGGGACTGGTCAGCCCCAGCATTTT. This translates into CASSLGGTGQPQHF.

The chain carries TRBV5-1 and TRBJ1-4; no clear D gene. This CDR3 has 15 amino acids. V shed 0 bases and J shed 3 bases, with 9 bases lying between them. Germline CDR1 reads SGHRS; CDR2 reads YFSETQ. The chain's CDR3 is CASSLAGISNEKLFF. The CDR3 bases are TGCGCCAGCAGCTTGGCGGGGATATCTAATGAAAAACTGTTTTTT.

This chain's CDR3 is CASSYGMGGLYEQYV. In nucleotides, the CDR3 is TGTGCCAGCAGTTACGGTATGGGGGGGCTTTACGAGCAGTACGTC. This rearrangement joins TRBV6-6 to TRBJ2-7; weak D call: TRBD2 (7 bases). Trimming took off 2 bases at V and 4 bases at J, with 15 bases between the two ends. Per germline, CDR1 MNHNY and CDR2 SVGAGI (reference sequence). The CDR3 loop spans 15 amino acids.

Here the CDR3 reads CASSFNGRGNYGYTF. DNA of the CDR3: TGTGCCAGCAGCTTTAACGGCAGGGGGAACTATGGCTACACCTTC. V usage is TRBV11-2 and J usage is TRBJ1-2; 7 nucleotides line up with TRBD1. Losses at the gene ends were 3 bases for V and 2 bases for J; bases not matched to a gene: 6. The CDR3 is 15 amino acids. Looked up from germline, CDR1 is SGHAT and CDR2 is FQNNGV.

This clone was recorded a few times. The V gene is TRBV10-3, the J gene TRBJ1-2; D might be TRBD1 (6 bases). Trimming took 8 bases from V and 4 from J, leaving 17 bases between them. CDR3 length: 14 residues. Germline lookup yields CDR1 ENHRY and CDR2 SYGVKD. DNA for the CDR3: TGTGCCATCCGGCAACAGGGTATACCCTATGGCTACACCTTC. This translates into CAIRQQGIPYGYTF.

This chain joins TRBV4-1 and TRBJ2-7; D might be TRBD1 or TRBD2, each matching 6 bases. Trimming took off 7 bases at V and 2 bases at J, with 12 bases between the two ends. This CDR3 comprises 13 residues. The germline V gene encodes CDR1 MGHRA and CDR2 YSYEKL. DNA for the CDR3: TGCGCCAGCACGGGGGCCAATCCCTACGAGCAGTACGTC. As protein: CASTGANPYEQYV.

This clone came up many times. The chain carries TRBV2 and TRBJ1-2; 7 bases agree with TRBD1. The CDR3 sequence is 13 residues long. Germline CDR1 and CDR2: SNHLY and FYNNEI. The V segment lost 5 bases and the J segment 4 bases; nucleotides outside the gene matches: 4. The CDR3 loop is CASSQTGLYGYTF. The CDR3 nucleotides read TGTGCCAGCAGTCAGACAGGGCTCTATGGCTACACCTTC. The full variable domain, rest sourced from reference TRBV2 and TRBJ1-2, is EPEVTQTPSHQVTQMGQEVILRCVPISNHLYFYWYRQILGQKVEFLVSFYNNEISEKSEIFDDQFSVERPDGSNFTLKIRSTKLEDSAMYFCASSQTGLYGYTFGSGTRLTVV.

The V and J genes are TRBV2 and TRBJ2-1; possibly TRBD1 for D (5 bases). Germline values: CDR1 SNHLY, CDR2 FYNNEI. V lost 4 bases, J lost 3 bases, and 7 bases lay in between. The CDR3 spans 13 residues. CDR3 sequence: CASSGDSYNEQFF. CDR3 in DNA: TGTGCCAGCAGTGGAGACAGCTACAATGAGCAGTTCTTC.

V is TRBV27 and J is TRBJ1-1; D may be TRBD1 (6 bases). V was trimmed by 1 base and J by 1 base, leaving 10 bases between them. CDR1 MNHEY and CDR2 SMNVEV come from the germline V gene (reference sequence). The CDR3 sequence is 15 residues long. The chain's CDR3 is CASSLFPGANTEAFF. CDR3 nucleotide sequence: TGTGCCAGCAGTTTATTTCCAGGGGCGAACACTGAAGCTTTCTTT.

The CDR3 loop reads CASSLAAGKKTQYF. The CDR3, as DNA: TGTGCCAGCAGCTTGGCGGCAGGGAAAAAGACCCAGTACTTC. The V call is TRBV7-9, the J call TRBJ2-5; possible D gene TRBD1, 5 bases. CDR1 is SEHNR and CDR2 is FQNEAQ in the germline V gene (reference sequence). The length of the CDR3 is 14 residues. The germline V and J ends were trimmed by 3 bases and 6 bases, with 14 bases remaining between them.

J is TRBJ1-2 and V is TRBV28, with D unclear. The germline V gene encodes CDR1 MDHEN and CDR2 SYDVKM. The CDR3 length is 13 residues. V lost 7 bases and J 4 bases, leaving 13 bases between the germline ends. The CDR3 DNA is TGTGCCAGCACTCTGAGTGGTTTCTATGGCTACACCTTC. Its protein product is CASTLSGFYGYTF.